This T cell receptor beta chain was sequenced for a study of CD8+ T cells in alopecia areata. The ends were cut back, 4 bases at V and 1 base at J, with 8 bases in the middle. CDR1 is SQVTM and CDR2 is ANQGSEA in the germline V gene. CDR3 length: 13 amino acids. RNA, once extracted, was reverse transcribed into cDNA for use as the sequencing template. Assay used: immunoSEQ multiplex PCR; TCRdb lists only in-frame clones, some missing. The table has roughly 110,000 clones, roughly 84% seen once; the top ten hold about 24%. Treatment described: oral pan-JAK inhibitor, 5-10 mg twice daily. Comment on this clone: Different DNA sequences within this sample yield the same CDR3.

Sequences were derived from CD8+ T cells sorted from blood, sampled at week 24, from a patient treated with tofacitinib. The gene calls are TRBV29-1 and TRBJ2-1; D is perhaps TRBD1 or TRBD2 (5 bases each). The receptor was isolated from a human donor with alopecia areata. The DNA of the CDR3 is TGCAGCGTTGCGGGACCATCCTACAATGAGCAGTTCTTC. Protein: CSVAGPSYNEQFF.